These 22 T cell receptor beta chains originate from one sample sequenced in a study of blood T cell repertoires in COVID-19. Using immunoSEQ multiplex PCR, the repertoire was profiled, and TCRdb retains in-frame clones only, with some absent. The table has 450,000 to 600,000 clones, roughly 87% seen once. The sequenced material came from PBMCs or T cells enriched from blood (not recorded which). Every receptor here comes from a woman between 18 and 30 years old who had recovered from COVID-19.

The J gene is TRBJ2-4, the V gene TRBV19, with 7 bases lining up with TRBD1. The length of the CDR3 is 16 residues. Germline CDR1 and CDR2: LNHDA and SQIVND (reference sequence). The V gene end was trimmed by 3 bases and the J gene end by 5 bases; junction bases not matched to a gene: 10. The CDR3 nucleotides read TGTGCCAGTAGTATCGGAATTTGGGACAGCGAAAACATTCAGTACTTC. It specifies CASSIGIWDSENIQYF.

V usage is TRBV5-6 and J usage is TRBJ2-7, with 7 bases lining up with TRBD1. Germline V gene data show CDR1 as SGHDT and CDR2 as YYEEEE. Trimming took 3 bases from V and 3 from J; bases not matched to a gene: 6. The CDR3 consists of 14 residues. The DNA of the CDR3 is TGTGCCAGCAGCTACGGGCAGGGGGTCTACGAGCAGTACTTC. Translated, it gives CASSYGQGVYEQYF.

CDR3 sequence: CASSLGQGENSPLHF. The CDR3 nucleotides are TGTGCCAGCAGCTTGGGACAGGGTGAAAATTCACCCCTCCACTTT. V and J are TRBV13 and TRBJ1-6; the match to TRBD1 covers 9 bases. V was pared by 3 bases and J by 7 bases, with 4 bases of the junction left unmatched. The germline V gene encodes CDR1 PRHDT and CDR2 FYEKMQ (reference sequence). CDR3 length equals 15 residues.

This chain uses TRBV5-4 with TRBJ2-5; possible D gene TRBD2, 6 bases. The germline V gene has CDR1 SGHNT and CDR2 YYREEE (reference sequence). The CDR3 extends over 15 amino acids. V was clipped by 2 bases and J by 5 bases, with 16 bases between them. The CDR3: CASSFGGFSPETQYF. As DNA, the CDR3 is TGTGCCAGCAGCTTCGGGGGATTTTCCCCCGAGACCCAGTACTTC.

This clone was counted only a few times. The chain links TRBV6-5 to TRBJ1-4, with TRBD1 matching 8 bases. With V trimmed by 2 bases and J by 8 bases, 10 bases remained unmatched. Germline CDR1 reads MNHEY; CDR2 reads SVGAGI. This CDR3 has 16 amino acids. DNA of the CDR3: TGTGCCAGCAGTTACAAGGGTGGACAGGGTGGGGAAAAACTGTTTTTT. Its translation: CASSYKGGQGGEKLFF.

A few counts support this clone. V is TRBV4-1 and J is TRBJ1-2; 7 bases line up with TRBD1. Trimming cost V 4 bases and J 3 bases; bases outside gene matches: 11. CDR1 and CDR2 (germline): MGHRA, YSYEKL. The CDR3 sequence is 16 residues long. The CDR3 spells CASSLEGGAGDYGYTF. DNA for the CDR3: TGCGCCAGCAGCCTCGAAGGGGGCGCAGGAGACTATGGCTACACCTTC.

V usage is TRBV10-3 and J usage is TRBJ1-5; D call uncertain. The CDR3 is made up of 15 amino acids. CDR1 and CDR2 (germline): ENHRY, SYGVKD. The V and J ends lost 4 bases and 6 bases respectively, with 16 bases between them. CDR3 loop: CAISGSGRGVQPQHF. The CDR3 DNA follows: TGTGCCATCAGTGGAAGTGGACGGGGAGTTCAGCCCCAGCATTTT.

The chain is built from TRBV3-1 (or the pseudogene TRBV3-2) and TRBJ1-2; 8 bases map to TRBD1. After removal of 4 bases from V and 8 bases from J, the junction contained 12 bases not matched to a gene. Germline CDR1 and CDR2: LGHDT and YNNKEL (reference sequence). The CDR3 sequence is 15 residues long. CDR3 DNA: TGTGCCAGCAGCCCGCTCTGGCAGGGGGCGGGCGGCTACACCTTC. Translation gives CASSPLWQGAGGYTF.

J is TRBJ1-1 and V is TRBV29-1, with unresolved D. CDR3 size: 14 residues. Germline CDR1 is SQVTM and CDR2 is ANQGSEA. Trimming cost V 0 bases and J 3 bases, with 11 bases left between them. The CDR3 is CSVEDRQSYTEAFF. The CDR3, as DNA: TGCAGCGTTGAAGACAGGCAGTCGTACACTGAAGCTTTCTTT.

The V and J genes are TRBV24-1 and TRBJ2-2, with TRBD1 matching over 8 bases. CDR1 and CDR2 from the germline V gene are KGHDR and SFDVKD. The ends lost 3 bases at V and 0 bases at J; junction bases unmatched: 5. There are 17 residues in the CDR3. The chain's CDR3 is CATSDPPGQANTGELFF. DNA for the CDR3: TGTGCCACCAGTGATCCTCCGGGACAGGCGAACACCGGGGAGCTGTTTTTT.

This clone was recorded a few times. The chain combines TRBV5-4 with TRBJ2-1; 11 positions agree with TRBD2. V was pared by 3 bases and J by 3 bases, with 5 bases of the junction left unmatched. CDR1 SGHNT and CDR2 YYREEE come from the germline V gene (reference sequence). CDR3 size: 16 residues. CDR3 in DNA: TGTGCCAGCAGCTCGGGGACTAGCGGCCTCTACAATGAGCAGTTCTTC. The encoded protein is CASSSGTSGLYNEQFF.

The genes are TRBV5-8 and TRBJ1-1, with a possible D match to TRBD1 (6 bases). Trimming took off 0 bases at V and 5 bases at J, with 11 bases between the two ends. CDR1 and CDR2 from the germline V gene are SGHTS and YDEGEE. The CDR3 spans 14 residues. The CDR3 loop is CASSLGSGTTEAFF. CDR3 DNA sequence: TGTGCCAGCAGCTTGGGCTCAGGGACAACTGAAGCTTTCTTT. Based on the CDR3 plus reference TRBV5-8 and TRBJ1-1, the full variable domain is EAGVTQSPTHLIKTRGQQATLRCSPISGHTSVYWYQQALGLGLQFLLWYDEGEERNRGNFPPRFSGRQFPNYSSELNVNALELEDSALYLCASSLGSGTTEAFFGQGTRLTVV.

This rearrangement joins TRBV10-2 to TRBJ2-1; D might be TRBD2 (5 bases). This CDR3 spans 16 amino acids. V was clipped by 2 bases and J by 5 bases, with 16 bases between them. Germline V CDR1 and CDR2: WSHSY, SAAADI. The CDR3 DNA follows: TGCGCCAGCAGTGAGGGGAGTCCCCTCGGTCACAATGAGCAGTTCTTC. Translation gives CASSEGSPLGHNEQFF.

The J gene is TRBJ2-2, the V gene TRBV7-9, with D perhaps TRBD2 (5 bases). This CDR3 comprises 15 residues. Germline lookup yields CDR1 SEHNR and CDR2 FQNEAQ (reference sequence). V gave up 5 bases and J gave up 2 bases, with 12 bases separating them. The CDR3 coding sequence is TGTGCCAGCAGCCCGGGATTCGTAAACACCGGGGAGCTGTTTTTT. This encodes CASSPGFVNTGELFF.

This chain connects TRBV19 to TRBJ1-1; D unresolved. Germline CDR1 LNHDA, CDR2 SQIVND (reference sequence). V was pared by 1 base and J by 1 base, with 10 bases between. This CDR3 is built from 15 residues. The CDR3 spells CASSIVNAGNTEAFF. CDR3 nucleotides: TGTGCCAGTAGTATAGTAAATGCAGGGAACACTGAAGCTTTCTTT.

CDR3 nucleotide sequence: TGTGCCAGCAGCCTCAGGACACCTAACTATGGCTACACCTTC. Translation gives CASSLRTPNYGYTF. V usage is TRBV7-2 and J usage is TRBJ1-2, with a possible D match to TRBD1 (5 bases). Germline CDR1 reads SGHTA; CDR2 reads FQGNSA. The CDR3 extends over 14 amino acids. Trimming shortened V by 5 bases and J by 0 bases, and 10 bases separated the two germline ends.

The chain recombines TRBV2 with TRBJ1-4; D remains unclear. CDR3 size: 16 residues. Trimming removed 6 bases at V and 7 bases at J, with 21 bases between. Germline V gives CDR1 SNHLY, CDR2 FYNNEI. Written as DNA, the CDR3 is TGTGCCAGCAGGGTTGGCCCCGGGAAGAGTACTGAAAAACTGTTTTTT. Its translation is CASRVGPGKSTEKLFF. The full variable domain, with the rest looked up from reference TRBV2 and TRBJ1-4, is EPEVTQTPSHQVTQMGQEVILRCVPISNHLYFYWYRQILGQKVEFLVSFYNNEISEKSEIFDDQFSVERPDGSNFTLKIRSTKLEDSAMYFCASRVGPGKSTEKLFFGSGTQLSVL.

V and J are TRBV2 and TRBJ2-1; TRBD1 might be the D (5 bases). The germline V gene has CDR1 SNHLY and CDR2 FYNNEI. Trimming shortened V by 7 bases and J by 6 bases, and 16 bases separated the two germline ends. This CDR3 comprises 14 residues. CDR3 amino acids: CASIMGPWGNEQFF. The CDR3 DNA reads TGTGCCAGCATCATGGGGCCCTGGGGCAATGAGCAGTTCTTC.

The rearrangement uses TRBV18 and TRBJ1-1, with unresolved D. Germline V CDR1 and CDR2: KGHSH, LQKENI. The CDR3 length is 15 residues. Trimming left V 3 bases short and J 1 base short, with 12 bases between. CDR3 region: CASSPSGGENTEAFF. In DNA, the CDR3 is TGTGCCAGCTCACCCTCGGGCGGGGAGAACACTGAAGCTTTCTTT.

The rearrangement uses TRBV11-2 and TRBJ1-1, with D perhaps TRBD1 (5 bases). Germline V gives CDR1 SGHAT, CDR2 FQNNGV. CDR3 length: 13 amino acids. The germline V and J ends were trimmed by 0 bases and 5 bases, with 7 bases remaining between them. This chain's CDR3 is CASSLDGGTEAFF. The CDR3 nucleotides read TGTGCCAGCAGCTTAGATGGGGGGACTGAAGCTTTCTTT.

The chain employs TRBV9 and TRBJ2-3; possibly TRBD2 for D (7 bases). The V end was cut by 3 bases, the J end by 3 bases, with 14 bases between. The CDR3 extends over 15 amino acids. Germline CDR1 SGDLS, CDR2 YYNGEE. The CDR3 loop is CASSAQGRGTDTQYF. The CDR3 nucleotides read TGTGCCAGCAGCGCCCAGGGGAGGGGTACAGATACGCAGTATTTT.

This chain uses TRBV5-1 with TRBJ1-2; D possibly corresponds to TRBD1 (5 bases). The germline gives CDR1 SGHRS, CDR2 YFSETQ. V lost 3 bases and J 4 bases, leaving 13 bases between the germline ends. CDR3 size: 14 residues. The CDR3 is CASSSNGGIYGYTF. The CDR3 DNA sequence: TGCGCCAGCAGCTCGAACGGGGGGATCTATGGCTACACCTTC.